Listed below are T cell receptor beta chains from one sample, sequenced in a study of T cells after yellow fever vaccination. Via MiXCR, TCRdb re-called the 5' RACE reads, giving one row per CDR3 protein. This table has over 200,000 distinct CDR3 sequences, approximately 6.7% appearing once. This sample comprised CD4+ T cells sorted from PBMCs, obtained on the day of the yellow fever booster vaccination. Source of these receptors: a man aged 25-40 years who received the YFV17D yellow fever vaccine. Both conserved end residues are part of each CDR3. The D gene is left open where the match is weak. Only part of the rows carry a size: once, few, many, or a class if the clone is expanded.

v_gene	d_gene	abundance	j_gene	CDR3nt	CDR3aa
TRBV7-2	-	-	TRBJ2-1	TGTGCCAGCAGCTTGTCACACAATGAGCAGTTCTTC	CASSLSHNEQFF
TRBV29-1	-	many	TRBJ2-7	TGCAGCGTTGAGGGGGGCGGTTCAATTGAGCAGTACTTC	CSVEGGGSIEQYF
TRBV20-1	TRBD2	many	TRBJ2-2	TGCAGTGCTAGAGATCTAGCGGAAAACACCGGGGAGCTGTTTTTT	CSARDLAENTGELFF
TRBV12-3/TRBV12-4	-	-	TRBJ1-2	TGTGCCAGCAGTTCCGGGAGCCGAGGTGGCTACACCTTC	CASSSGSRGGYTF
TRBV28	-	few	TRBJ2-7	TGTGCCAGCCGCAACGGAGGGTTGACGGGGAGTGCCTACGAGCAGTACTTC	CASRNGGLTGSAYEQYF
TRBV20-1	-	many	TRBJ2-3	TGCAGTGCTGATCTAGCGTCTAGCACAGATACGCAGTATTTT	CSADLASSTDTQYF
TRBV10-3	-	many	TRBJ2-4	TGTGCCATCAGTGGAGGCCTTCAGGACCCCGTTCGCTTC	CAISGGLQDPVRF
TRBV29-1	-	many	TRBJ2-7	TGCAGCGTTGAATCAGACCGAGCCTACGAGCAGTACTTC	CSVESDRAYEQYF
TRBV9	-	few	TRBJ2-5	TGTGCCAGCAGCCGGCGACGGGAAGAGACCCAGTACTTC	CASSRRREETQYF
TRBV12-3/TRBV12-4	TRBD2	many	TRBJ2-7	TGTGCCAGCACGGATACATGGTCTAGCGGGAAATACGAGCAGTACTTC	CASTDTWSSGKYEQYF
TRBV2	-	-	TRBJ2-7	TGTGCCAGCCTCATGAGGCAGGAAACCTACGAGCAGTACTTC	CASLMRQETYEQYF
TRBV7-2	TRBD1	many	TRBJ1-2	TGTGCCAGCAGCTTAGCCCAGGGACAGAACTATGGCTACACCTTC	CASSLAQGQNYGYTF
TRBV20-1	-	-	TRBJ2-1	TGCAGTGCTAGAGTCCCATTTTACAATGAGCAGTTCTTC	CSARVPFYNEQFF
TRBV6-2/TRBV6-3	-	few	TRBJ2-7	TGTGCCAGCAGTCCGATGACAGTCTCCTACGAGCAGTACTTC	CASSPMTVSYEQYF
TRBV3-1	-	many	TRBJ1-2	TGTGCCAGCAGCCAAGAGGCCCGCTTCTACACCTTC	CASSQEARFYTF
TRBV6-2/TRBV6-3	TRBD2	-	TRBJ2-2	TGTGCCAGCAGTTGCCAACCCCTAGCGGGATGCACCGGGGAGCTGTTTTTT	CASSCQPLAGCTGELFF
TRBV12-3/TRBV12-4	TRBD1	many	TRBJ2-7	TGTGCCAGCAGACCGGGACAGGGTTGGTACGAGCAGTACTTC	CASRPGQGWYEQYF
TRBV9	TRBD2	few	TRBJ2-1	TGTGCCAGCAGCGTTACTAGCGGGTGGACGTACAATGAGCAGTTCTTC	CASSVTSGWTYNEQFF
TRBV12-3/TRBV12-4	-	many	TRBJ2-4	TGTGCCAGCAGTTTTCTAGGCAAAAACATTCAGTACTTC	CASSFLGKNIQYF
TRBV30	TRBD2	-	TRBJ2-1	TGTGCCTGGAGTGGCCAGCGGGGAGGTGGGCAGTTCTTC	CAWSGQRGGGQFF
TRBV5-1	TRBD2	-	TRBJ2-7	TGCGCCAGCAGCTGGGGACTAGCGGGCACCTCCTACGAGCGGTACTTC	CASSWGLAGTSYERYF
TRBV5-4	-	-	TRBJ2-7	TGTGCCAGCAGCTTGGATTTCCAGTCCTCCGAGCAGTACTTC	CASSLDFQSSEQYF
TRBV28	TRBD1	few	TRBJ2-5	TGTGCCAGCAGTTTGAGACAGGGGGTCGAGACCCAGTACTTC	CASSLRQGVETQYF
TRBV19	-	few	TRBJ2-3	TGTGCCAGTAGTATAGCAACCTCGTCCAACGCAAGGGCAGATACGCAGTATTTT	CASSIATSSNARADTQYF
TRBV27	TRBD2	-	TRBJ2-1	TGTGCCAGCACCTTGCGGACTAGCGGGCGTCCGGCCTACAATGAGCAGTTCTTC	CASTLRTSGRPAYNEQFF